What follows are 5 T cell receptor beta chains derived from one specimen sequenced in a study of blood T cell repertoires in COVID-19. TCRdb's table, derived via immunoSEQ multiplex PCR, lists solely in-frame clones and lacks some. Found here are 310,000 or so clones, approximately 93% of them singletons; the top ten hold about 2.2%. The sample was peripheral blood. The source of these receptors is a woman aged 30 to 39 with COVID-19, enrolled during active disease.

CDR3 in DNA: TGTGCCAGCAGTTTATCCGCAGGGTCTACTTACTATGGCTACACCTTC. Protein: CASSLSAGSTYYGYTF. The rearrangement joins TRBV27 to TRBJ1-2; TRBD1 might be the D (5 bases). V lost 0 bases to trimming and J lost 3 bases, with 14 bases between them. Germline CDR1 MNHEY, CDR2 SMNVEV (reference sequence). The CDR3 length is 16 residues.

This chain joins TRBV30 and TRBJ2-1; possible D gene TRBD2, 5 bases. V was shortened by 0 bases and J by 8 bases, with 8 bases between the two germline ends. The germline V gene has CDR1 GTSNPN and CDR2 SVGIG (reference sequence). CDR3 length: 12 amino acids. CDR3 nucleotides: TGTGCCTGGAGTGTACGAGCGGATGAGCAGTTCTTC. Protein product: CAWSVRADEQFF.

The chain combines TRBV6-1 with TRBJ1-5, with TRBD1 matching 9 bases. J lost 4 bases, V lost 2 bases, and 9 bases had no gene match. The germline V gene encodes CDR1 MNHNS and CDR2 SASEGT. CDR3 length equals 17 residues. CDR3 DNA: TGTGCCAGCAGTGAATTTGGGGGACAGGGACATAATCAGCCCCAGCATTTT. It yields the protein CASSEFGGQGHNQPQHF.

The rearrangement links TRBV19 to TRBJ2-1; the D gene is possibly TRBD2 (5 bases). The V end lost 3 bases, the J end lost 9 bases, and 9 bases lay between the germline ends. The germline V gene encodes CDR1 LNHDA and CDR2 SQIVND (reference sequence). CDR3 length: 12 residues. CDR3 amino acids: CASSMGGSEQFF. Here the CDR3 DNA reads TGTGCCAGTAGTATGGGTGGGAGTGAGCAGTTCTTC.

V usage is TRBV10-3 and J usage is TRBJ1-1; D not resolved. Germline V gives CDR1 ENHRY, CDR2 SYGVKD. This CDR3 region has 12 residues. V was shortened by 6 bases and J by 1 base, with 6 bases between the two germline ends. The CDR3 coding sequence is TGTGCCATCAGGGCGGGGAACACTGAAGCTTTCTTT. Translation gives CAIRAGNTEAFF.